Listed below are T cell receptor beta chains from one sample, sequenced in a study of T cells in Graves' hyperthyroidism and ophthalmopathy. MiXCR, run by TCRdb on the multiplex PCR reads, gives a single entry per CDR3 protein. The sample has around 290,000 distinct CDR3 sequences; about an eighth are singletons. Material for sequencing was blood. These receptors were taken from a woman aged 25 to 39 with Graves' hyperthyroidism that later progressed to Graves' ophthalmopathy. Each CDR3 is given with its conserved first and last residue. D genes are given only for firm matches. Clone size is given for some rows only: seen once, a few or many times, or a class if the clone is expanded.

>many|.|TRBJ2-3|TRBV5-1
TGCGCCAGCAGCTTGGCGCCTCAGGGTATGGCAGATACGCAGTATTTT
CASSLAPQGMADTQYF
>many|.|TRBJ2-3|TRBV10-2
TGCGCCACCCGCCCCTGGAGCGTCCAGGGGACAGATACGCAGTATTTT
CATRPWSVQGTDTQYF
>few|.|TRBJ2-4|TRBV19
TGTGCCAGTAGTGAAGGACAGACCTTAGCCAAAAACATTCAGTACTTC
CASSEGQTLAKNIQYF
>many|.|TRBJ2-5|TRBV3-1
TGTGCCAGCAGCCAAGAATCCCCGGGACTGGGCGAGACCCAGTACTTC
CASSQESPGLGETQYF
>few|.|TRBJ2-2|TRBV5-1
TGCGCCAGCAGCGCGACTAGAGGGACCGGGGAGCTGTTTTTT
CASSATRGTGELFF
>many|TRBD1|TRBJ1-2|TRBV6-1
TGTGCCAGCAGCAGGACAGGGGAAGGCTACACCTTC
CASSRTGEGYTF
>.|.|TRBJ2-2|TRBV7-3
TGTGCCAGCAGCTTAACTGGGACAACCGGGGAGCTGTTTTTT
CASSLTGTTGELFF
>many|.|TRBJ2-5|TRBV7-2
TGTGCCAGCAGCTTAACTCCCGCAGGGGAGACCCAGTACTTC
CASSLTPAGETQYF
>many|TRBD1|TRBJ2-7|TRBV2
TGTGCCAGCAGTCAATCCGCCGGGACAGGGGCCGAGCAGTACTTC
CASSQSAGTGAEQYF
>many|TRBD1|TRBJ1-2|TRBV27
TGTGCCAGCAGACGAGACAGGGTCGGGGGCTACACCTTC
CASRRDRVGGYTF
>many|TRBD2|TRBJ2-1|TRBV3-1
TGTGCCAGCAGCCAATTTCTAGCGGGAGGTACTGAGCAGTTCTTC
CASSQFLAGGTEQFF
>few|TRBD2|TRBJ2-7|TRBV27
TGTGCCAGCAGGCGGGAGGCCTCCTACGAGCAGTACTTC
CASRREASYEQYF
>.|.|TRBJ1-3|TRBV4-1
TGCGCCAGCAGCCACAGCGATCCGGGAAACTCTGGAAACACCATATATTTT
CASSHSDPGNSGNTIYF
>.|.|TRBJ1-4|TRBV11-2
TGTGCCAGCAGCTTAGTCTCCGGGGGGACTAATGAAAAACTGTTTTTT
CASSLVSGGTNEKLFF
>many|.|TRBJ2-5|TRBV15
TGTGCCACCAGCAGAGACAAGGGACGCGAGACCCAGTACTTC
CATSRDKGRETQYF
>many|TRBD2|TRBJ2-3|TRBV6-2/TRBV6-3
TGTGCCAGCAGTCCCAATGGACTAGCTACAGATACGCAGTATTTT
CASSPNGLATDTQYF